This T cell receptor (beta chain) is drawn from a study of cytomegalovirus exposure and HLA in healthy donors. About the research overall: In an earlier analysis, 90 million to 120 million unique TCR beta sequences were found from about 179 million T cells. HLA-typed donors were the source of about 85 million unique TCRs held in an early data release.

PCR was performed using 60 Vbeta and 13 Jbeta primers. TCRdb's table, derived via immunoSEQ multiplex PCR, lists solely in-frame clones and lacks some. The profile shows over 65,000 clones, approximately 79% of them singletons. From germline, CDR1 is SGDLS and CDR2 YYNGEE. The CDR3 runs to 15 residues. V shed 5 bases and J 5 bases; nucleotides not matched to a gene: 10. The study sampled nominally healthy donors, though unrecorded immune exposures were likely. This TCR was sampled from a human donor in good health. Sequencing was carried out using PBMCs. The V gene is TRBV9, the J gene TRBJ2-1, with 7 bases fitting TRBD2. The chain's CDR3 is CASSTIGTTNNEQFF. CDR3 coding DNA: TGTGCCAGCAGTACAATAGGGACTACAAACAATGAGCAGTTCTTC.